This T cell receptor (beta chain) appears in the sequencing data of a study of lymphopenia after photon versus proton radiotherapy. This clone was recorded only once. The CDR3 covers 12 residues. This table comes from immunoSEQ multiplex PCR, and its TCRdb copy is limited to in-frame clones, with some not included. This sample has around 20,000 clones, with 85% found just once. The sample consisted of peripheral blood, taken from a patient treated with photon-based radiotherapy. This chain joins TRBV21-1 and TRBJ2-1; the DNA was not used to check the table's D call, TRBD2. TRBV21-1 represents a pseudogene. This TCR was recovered from a man aged 55 to 69 with pancreatic cancer. CDR3 sequence reads: CASENGYNEQFF. The CDR3 nucleotides read TGTGCCAGCGAGAACGGTTACAATGAGCAGTTCTTC.